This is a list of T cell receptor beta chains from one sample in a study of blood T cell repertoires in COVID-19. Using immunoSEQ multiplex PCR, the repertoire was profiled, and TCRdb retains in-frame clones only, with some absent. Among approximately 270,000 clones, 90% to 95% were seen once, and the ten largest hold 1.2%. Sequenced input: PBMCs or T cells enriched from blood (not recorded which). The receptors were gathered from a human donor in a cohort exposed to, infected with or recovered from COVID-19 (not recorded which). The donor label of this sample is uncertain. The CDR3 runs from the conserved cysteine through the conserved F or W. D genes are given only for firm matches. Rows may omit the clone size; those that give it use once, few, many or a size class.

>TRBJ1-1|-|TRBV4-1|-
TGCGCCAGCAGCCAAAATACAGGGCTGAGAATTACTGAAGCTTTCTTT
CASSQNTGLRITEAFF
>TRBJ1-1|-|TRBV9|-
TGTGCCAGCAGCGTTGCCCAGGTGAACACTGAAGCTTTCTTT
CASSVAQVNTEAFF
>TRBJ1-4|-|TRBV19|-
TGTGCCAGTAGTTCCCCCTTATCAGGCTCTAATGAAAAACTGTTTTTT
CASSSPLSGSNEKLFF
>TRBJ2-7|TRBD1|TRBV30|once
TGTGCCTGGAGTCCCAAGGGACAGGGAGTCTTCGTCGAGCAGTACTTC
CAWSPKGQGVFVEQYF
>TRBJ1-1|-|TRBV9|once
TGTGCCAGCAGGTCAGGGTCCACGAACACTGAAGCTTTCTTT
CASRSGSTNTEAFF
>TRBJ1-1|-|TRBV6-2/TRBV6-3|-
TGTGCCAGCAGTTACAGGCAGGGGCAGTTGAACACTGAAGCTTTCTTT
CASSYRQGQLNTEAFF
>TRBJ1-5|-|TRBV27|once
TGTGCCAGCAGTTTAACGGGAGATCAGCCCCAGCATTTT
CASSLTGDQPQHF
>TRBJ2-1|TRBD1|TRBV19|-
TGTGCCAGTAGTATAGGCGGGACAGGGGGTTACAATGAGCAGTTCTTC
CASSIGGTGGYNEQFF
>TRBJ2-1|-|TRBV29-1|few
TGCAGCCTTTCCACAGTCGATGAGCAGTTCTTC
CSLSTVDEQFF
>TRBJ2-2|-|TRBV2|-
TGTGCCAGCAGTGATGCGGGGACCGGGGAGCTGTTTTTT
CASSDAGTGELFF
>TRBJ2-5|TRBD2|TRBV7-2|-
TGTGCCAGCAGCTTATCGAGCGGGGGAGGAGAGACCCAGTACTTC
CASSLSSGGGETQYF
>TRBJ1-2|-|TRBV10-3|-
TGTGCCATCAGTGTAGGGGCGCAGGATGGCTACACCTTC
CAISVGAQDGYTF
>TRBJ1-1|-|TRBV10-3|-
TGTGCCATCAAAAATCCTACTGAGAACACTGAAGCTTTCTTT
CAIKNPTENTEAFF
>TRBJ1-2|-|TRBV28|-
TGTGCCAGCAGTGCCGGACAGCCATTCTATGGCTACACCTTC
CASSAGQPFYGYTF
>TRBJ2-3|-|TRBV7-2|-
TGTGCCAGCAGCTCTCCGCAGGCCGATACGCAGTATTTT
CASSSPQADTQYF
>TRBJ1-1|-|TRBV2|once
TGTGCCAGCAGTTTCGACATCGAAGCTTTCTTT
CASSFDIEAFF
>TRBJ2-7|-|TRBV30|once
TGTGCCGGGGTCACAGGGCTCGAGCAGTACTTC
CAGVTGLEQYF
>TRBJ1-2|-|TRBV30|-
TGTGCCTGGACTGGAATCCAGGGTGGTGGCTACACCTTC
CAWTGIQGGGYTF
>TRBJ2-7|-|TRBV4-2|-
TGTGCCAGCAGCCAGGGGGGCGGGGGTCGCTCCTACGAGCAGTACTTC
CASSQGGGGRSYEQYF
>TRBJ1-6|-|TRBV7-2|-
TGTGCCAGCAGCTTTTTACAGGGTAGTTCACCCCTCCACTTT
CASSFLQGSSPLHF
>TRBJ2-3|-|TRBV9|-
TGTGCCAGCAGCGTAGCCGGGTACACAGATACGCAGTATTTT
CASSVAGYTDTQYF
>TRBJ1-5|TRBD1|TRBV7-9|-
TGTGCCAGCAGCGAGGACAGGGGTCAGCCCCAGCATTTT
CASSEDRGQPQHF
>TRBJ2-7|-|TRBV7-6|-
TGTGCCAGCAGCTATGAGGGGGAAGGACCCTACGAGCAGTACTTC
CASSYEGEGPYEQYF
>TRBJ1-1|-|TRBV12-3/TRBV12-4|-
TGTGCCAGCAGTGAAGGGGTGGGTACTGAAGCTTTCTTT
CASSEGVGTEAFF
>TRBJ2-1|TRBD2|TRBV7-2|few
TGTGCCAGCAGCTTAAATAGCGGGGGGTACAATGAGCAGTTCTTC
CASSLNSGGYNEQFF
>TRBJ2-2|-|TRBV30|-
TGTGCCTGGAGTGTAACGGGAACCGGGGAGCTGTTTTTT
CAWSVTGTGELFF
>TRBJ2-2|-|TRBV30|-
TGTGCCTGGAGTTTCCCAGGGCGGGGTACCGGGGAGCTGTTTTTT
CAWSFPGRGTGELFF
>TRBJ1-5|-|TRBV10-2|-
TGCGCCAGCACCGACAGGATGCCTCAGCCCCAGCATTTT
CASTDRMPQPQHF
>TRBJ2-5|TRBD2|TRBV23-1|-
TGCGCCAGCAGTCAGAAGCGGGGGGGCCGGGAGACCCAGTACTTC
CASSQKRGGRETQYF
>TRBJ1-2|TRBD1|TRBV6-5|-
TGTGCCAGCAGTCTTCCGGGACAGATTAACTATGGCTACACCTTC
CASSLPGQINYGYTF
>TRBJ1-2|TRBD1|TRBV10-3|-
TGTGCCATCAGGGAAGGACAGGGGGTTGACGGCTACACCTTC
CAIREGQGVDGYTF
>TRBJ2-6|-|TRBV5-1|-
TGCGCCAGCAGCCCTGGGGGGGGGCTTTGGGCCAACGTCCTGACTTTC
CASSPGGGLWANVLTF
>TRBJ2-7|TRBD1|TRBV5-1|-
TGCGCCAGCAGCTTCGGGACAGGGGTGTGGGAGCAGTACTTC
CASSFGTGVWEQYF
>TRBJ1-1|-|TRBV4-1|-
TGCGCCAGCAGCCACCCAGGGGACACTGAAGCTTTCTTT
CASSHPGDTEAFF
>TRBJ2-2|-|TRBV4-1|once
TGCGCCAGCAGCCAAGGGGGATCAGGGCACACCGGGGAGCTGTTTTTT
CASSQGGSGHTGELFF
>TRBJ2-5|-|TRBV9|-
TGTGCCAGCAGCGTAGACCCGGTCGGGGAGACCCAGTACTTC
CASSVDPVGETQYF
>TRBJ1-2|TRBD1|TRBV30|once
TGTGCCTGGAGTGTATGGGGGTGGTGGAGGGGGCGTTTTGGCTACACCTTC
CAWSVWGWWRGRFGYTF
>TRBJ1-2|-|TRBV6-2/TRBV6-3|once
TGTGCCAGCAGTTTCGGAGAAAGTCCAAATGGCTACACCTTC
CASSFGESPNGYTF
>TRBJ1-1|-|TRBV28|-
TGTGCCAGCGCCCAGGGTTACCTAAACACTGAAGCTTTCTTT
CASAQGYLNTEAFF
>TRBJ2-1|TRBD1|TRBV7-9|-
TGTGCCAGCAGCACCCGGGACAGGGGTTTCAATGAGCAGTTCTTC
CASSTRDRGFNEQFF
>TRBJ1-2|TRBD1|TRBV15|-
TGTGCCACCAGCAGCCTGGACGAACGACCGGGACAGGGCTATGGCTACACCTTC
CATSSLDERPGQGYGYTF
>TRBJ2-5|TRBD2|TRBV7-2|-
TGTGCCAGCAGCTTCCGGACTAGCGGGGAAGAGACCCAGTACTTC
CASSFRTSGEETQYF
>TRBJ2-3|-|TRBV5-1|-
TGCGCCAGCAGCTTGCTACTAGATACGCAGTATTTT
CASSLLLDTQYF
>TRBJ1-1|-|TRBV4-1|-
TGCGCCAGCAGCCAATCTTTTGGCAACACTGAAGCTTTCTTT
CASSQSFGNTEAFF
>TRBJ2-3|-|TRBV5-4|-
TGTGCCAGCAGCTTGGCAGCGGCGCAGTATTTT
CASSLAAAQYF
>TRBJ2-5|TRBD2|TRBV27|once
TGTGCCAGCAGTACCTACGGGACTAGCGATGGAGAGACCCAGTACTTC
CASSTYGTSDGETQYF
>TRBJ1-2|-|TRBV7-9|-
TGTGCCAGCAGCTTAGAGGGGTTAGGCTATGGCTACACCTTC
CASSLEGLGYGYTF
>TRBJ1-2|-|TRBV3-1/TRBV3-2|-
TGTGCCAGCAGCCGGGGGAGACAGGTTTCGTTAGGCTACACCTTC
CASSRGRQVSLGYTF
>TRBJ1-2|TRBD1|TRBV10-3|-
TGTGCCATCAGAACAGGGGGCGGCTACACCTTC
CAIRTGGGYTF
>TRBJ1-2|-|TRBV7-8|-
TGTGCCAGCAGCTTATCTTACAGTAACTATGGCTACACCTTC
CASSLSYSNYGYTF
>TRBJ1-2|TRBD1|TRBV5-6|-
TGTGCCAGCAGCTTGAACAGGGGTATCTATGGCTACACCTTC
CASSLNRGIYGYTF
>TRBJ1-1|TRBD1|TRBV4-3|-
TGCGCCAGCAGCCGTCAGGACAGGGAAGCTTTCTTT
CASSRQDREAFF
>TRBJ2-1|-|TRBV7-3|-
TGTGCCAGCAGCCCAAACCGGGACTGGGATGAGCAGTTCTTC
CASSPNRDWDEQFF
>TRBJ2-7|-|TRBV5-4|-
TGTGCCAGCAGCTTTACAGGAGACATATACGAGCAGTACTTC
CASSFTGDIYEQYF
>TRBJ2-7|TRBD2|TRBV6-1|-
TGTGCCAGCAGTGACCGGGAGGGGTCCTACGAGCAGTACTTC
CASSDREGSYEQYF
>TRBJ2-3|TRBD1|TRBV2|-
TGTGCCAGCAGTGAAGCCCGGACAGGGGCTAGCACAGATACGCAGTATTTT
CASSEARTGASTDTQYF
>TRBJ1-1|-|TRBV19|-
TGTGCCAGTAGTATTCGGGACTACACTGAAGCTTTCTTT
CASSIRDYTEAFF
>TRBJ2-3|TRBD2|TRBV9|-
TGTGCCAGCAGCTCCCGGCGGCTAGCGGGGGGGGAGGTGACAGATACGCAGTATTTT
CASSSRRLAGGEVTDTQYF
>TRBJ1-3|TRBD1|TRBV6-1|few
TGTGCCAGCAGTGACAACAGGGGGAGGACTGGAAACACCATATATTTT
CASSDNRGRTGNTIYF